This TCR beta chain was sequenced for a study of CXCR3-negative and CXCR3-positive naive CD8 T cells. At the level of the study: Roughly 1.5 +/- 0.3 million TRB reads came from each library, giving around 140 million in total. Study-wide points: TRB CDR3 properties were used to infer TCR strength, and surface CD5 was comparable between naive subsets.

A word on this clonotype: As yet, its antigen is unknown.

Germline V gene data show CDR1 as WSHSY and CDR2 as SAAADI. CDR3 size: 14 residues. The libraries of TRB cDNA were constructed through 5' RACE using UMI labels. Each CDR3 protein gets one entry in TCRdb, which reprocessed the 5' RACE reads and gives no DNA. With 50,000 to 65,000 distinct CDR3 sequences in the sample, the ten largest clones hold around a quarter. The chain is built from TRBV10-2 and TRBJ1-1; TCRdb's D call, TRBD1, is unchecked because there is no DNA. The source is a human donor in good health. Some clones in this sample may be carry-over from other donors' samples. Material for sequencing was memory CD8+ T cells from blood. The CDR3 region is CASSRQGLNTEAFF.